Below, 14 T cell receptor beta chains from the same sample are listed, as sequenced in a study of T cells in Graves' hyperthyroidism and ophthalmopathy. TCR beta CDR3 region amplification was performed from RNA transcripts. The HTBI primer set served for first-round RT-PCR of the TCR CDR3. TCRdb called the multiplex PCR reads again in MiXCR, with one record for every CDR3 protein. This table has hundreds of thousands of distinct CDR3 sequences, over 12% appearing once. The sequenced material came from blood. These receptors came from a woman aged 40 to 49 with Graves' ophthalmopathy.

CDR3 loop: CASSSPADPRKYF. DNA for the CDR3: TGTGCCAGCAGTTCCCCTGCTGACCCCCGCAAGTACTTC. V and J are TRBV6-5 and TRBJ2-7; D uncertain. Trimming took 4 bases from V and 11 from J, leaving 18 bases between them. The CDR3 sequence is 13 residues long. Per the germline V gene, CDR1 is MNHEY and CDR2 is SVGAGI.

CDR3 residues: CASSQMGTSGEKYYEQYF. CDR3 coding DNA: TGTGCCAGCAGCCAGATGGGGACTAGCGGGGAGAAGTACTACGAGCAGTACTTC. The V and J genes are TRBV4-2 and TRBJ2-7; 13 bases align to TRBD2. Trimming at V came to 3 bases and at J to 3 bases, leaving 11 bases not matched to a gene. Germline V gene sequence: CDR1 LGHNA, CDR2 YNFKEQ. The CDR3 runs to 18 residues.

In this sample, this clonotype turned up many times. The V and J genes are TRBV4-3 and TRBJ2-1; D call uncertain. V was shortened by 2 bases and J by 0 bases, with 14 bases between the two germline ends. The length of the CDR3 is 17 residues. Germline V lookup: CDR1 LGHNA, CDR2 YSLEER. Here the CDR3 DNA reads TGCGCCAGCAGCCAAACGTCTATCGCAAGCTCCTACAATGAGCAGTTCTTC. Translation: CASSQTSIASSYNEQFF.

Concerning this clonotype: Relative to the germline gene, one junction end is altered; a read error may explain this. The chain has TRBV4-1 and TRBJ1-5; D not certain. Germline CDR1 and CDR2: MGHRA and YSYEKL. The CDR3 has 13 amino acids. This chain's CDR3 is CASSQEGNQLQHF. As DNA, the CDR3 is TGCGCCAGCAGCCAAGAAGGAAATCAGCTCCAGCATTTT.

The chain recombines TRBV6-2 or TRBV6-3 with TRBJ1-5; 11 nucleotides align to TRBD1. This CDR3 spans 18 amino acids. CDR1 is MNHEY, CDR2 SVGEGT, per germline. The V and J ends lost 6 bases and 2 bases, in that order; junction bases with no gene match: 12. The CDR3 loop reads CASRAGTGGGHGNQPQHF. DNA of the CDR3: TGTGCCAGCAGGGCCGGGACAGGGGGAGGTCATGGCAATCAGCCCCAGCATTTT.

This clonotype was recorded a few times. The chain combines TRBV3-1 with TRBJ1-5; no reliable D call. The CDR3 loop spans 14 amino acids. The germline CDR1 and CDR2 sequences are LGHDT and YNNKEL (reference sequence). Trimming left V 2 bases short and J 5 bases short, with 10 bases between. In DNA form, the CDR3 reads TGTGCCAGCAGCCAAAGTAACAGCCATCAGCCCCAGCATTTT. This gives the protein CASSQSNSHQPQHF.

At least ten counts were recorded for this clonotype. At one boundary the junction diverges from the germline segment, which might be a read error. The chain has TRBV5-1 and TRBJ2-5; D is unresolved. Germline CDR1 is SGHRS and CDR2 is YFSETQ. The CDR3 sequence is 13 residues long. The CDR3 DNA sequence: TGTGCCAGCAGCTTCGCATCCCAAGAGACCCAGTACTTC. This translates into CASSFASQETQYF.

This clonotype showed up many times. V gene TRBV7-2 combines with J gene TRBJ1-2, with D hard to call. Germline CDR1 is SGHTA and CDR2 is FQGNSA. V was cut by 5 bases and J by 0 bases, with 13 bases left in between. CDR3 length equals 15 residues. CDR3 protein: CASSRKGRANYGYTF. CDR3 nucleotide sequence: TGTGCCAGCAGCCGCAAAGGGAGAGCTAACTATGGCTACACCTTC.

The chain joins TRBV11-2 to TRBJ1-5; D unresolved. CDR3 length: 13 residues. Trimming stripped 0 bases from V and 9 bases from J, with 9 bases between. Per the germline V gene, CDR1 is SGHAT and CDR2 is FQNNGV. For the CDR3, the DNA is TGTGCCAGCAGCTTAGATCAAGGCGGGCCCCAGCATTTT. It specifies CASSLDQGGPQHF.

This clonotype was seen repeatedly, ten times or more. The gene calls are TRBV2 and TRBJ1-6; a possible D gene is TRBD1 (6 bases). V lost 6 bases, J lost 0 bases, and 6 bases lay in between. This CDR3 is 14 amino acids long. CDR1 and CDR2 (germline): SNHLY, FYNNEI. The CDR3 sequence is CASRDSSYNSPLHF. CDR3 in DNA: TGTGCCAGCAGGGACAGCTCCTATAATTCACCCCTCCACTTT.

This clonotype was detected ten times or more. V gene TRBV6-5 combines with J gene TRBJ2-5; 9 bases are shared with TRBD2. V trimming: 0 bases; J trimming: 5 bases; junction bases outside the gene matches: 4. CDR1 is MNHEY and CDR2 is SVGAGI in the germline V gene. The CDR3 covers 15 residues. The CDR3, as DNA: TGTGCCAGCAGTTACTCTAGCGGGAGTTGGGAGACCCAGTACTTC. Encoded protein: CASSYSSGSWETQYF.

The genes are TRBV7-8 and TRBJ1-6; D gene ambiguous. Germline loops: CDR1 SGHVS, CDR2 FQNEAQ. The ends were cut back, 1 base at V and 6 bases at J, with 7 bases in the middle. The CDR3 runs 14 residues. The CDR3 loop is CASSLVGSNSPLHF. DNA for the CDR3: TGTGCCAGCAGCTTAGTTGGATCTAATTCACCCCTCCACTTT. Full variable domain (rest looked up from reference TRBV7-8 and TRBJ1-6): GAGVSQSPRYKVAKRGQDVALRCDPISGHVSLFWYQQALGQGPEFLTYFQNEAQLDKSGLPSDRFFAERPEGSVSTLKIQRTQQEDSAVYLCASSLVGSNSPLHFGNGTRLTVT.

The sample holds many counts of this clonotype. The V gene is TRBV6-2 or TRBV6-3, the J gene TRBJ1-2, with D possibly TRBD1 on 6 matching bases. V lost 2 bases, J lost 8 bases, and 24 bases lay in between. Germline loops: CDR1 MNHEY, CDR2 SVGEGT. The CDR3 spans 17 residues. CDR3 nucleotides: TGTGCCAGCAGTTACGTGGGACACCTCAGGGACCTCTACGGCTACACCTTC. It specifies CASSYVGHLRDLYGYTF.

As DNA, the CDR3 is TGTGCCAGCAGCGCATGGGGGACCGAGAATTCACCCCTCCACTTT. Translated: CASSAWGTENSPLHF. V gene TRBV7-3 combines with J gene TRBJ1-6; D is possibly TRBD1 (5 bases). The CDR3 has 15 amino acids. Trimming stripped 5 bases from V and 7 bases from J, with 15 bases between. From germline, CDR1 is SGHTA and CDR2 FQGTGA.